A single sample gave rise to the 12 T cell receptor beta chains below, sequenced in a study of blood T cells in healthy people across ages. The second PCR ran roughly 6 to 11 cycles with a sample-barcoded 5' primer and J-beta primers. TCRdb analysed the 5' RACE reads with MiXCR anew, one entry per CDR3 protein. The table lists about 1.6 million distinct CDR3 sequences, about 31% of them singletons. The source material was blood. The source is a woman in her 30s in good health.

This clonotype appeared many times. This chain uses TRBV24-1 with TRBJ2-5; no clear D gene. The CDR3 loop spans 13 amino acids. With 9 bases removed from V and 1 base from J, the gap between germline ends came to 11 bases. CDR1 is KGHDR and CDR2 is SFDVKD in the germline V gene. The CDR3 coding sequence is TGTGCCACCCGTCCCGGCAGCCAAGAGACCCAGTACTTC. Protein sequence: CATRPGSQETQYF.

V gene TRBV7-2 combines with J gene TRBJ2-7, with 13 bases fitting TRBD2. This CDR3 has 14 amino acids. From germline, CDR1 is SGHTA and CDR2 FQGNSA. The ends lost 5 bases at V and 7 bases at J; junction bases unmatched: 5. Here the CDR3 reads CASSPQGLAGEQYF. DNA of the CDR3: TGTGCCAGCAGCCCACAGGGACTAGCGGGAGAGCAGTACTTC.

The chain joins TRBV6-5 to TRBJ2-1, with TRBD1 as a possible D gene (5 bases). The CDR3 covers 14 residues. Per germline, CDR1 MNHEY and CDR2 SVGAGI. The V end lost 6 bases, the J end lost 6 bases, and 15 bases lay between the germline ends. CDR3 loop: CASSQGSNSNEQFF. The CDR3 nucleotides read TGTGCCAGCAGCCAGGGTTCCAATAGCAATGAGCAGTTCTTC.

The V and J genes are TRBV5-1 and TRBJ2-5, with TRBD1 identical over 7 bases. The CDR3 is 15 amino acids. The V segment lost 5 bases and the J segment 5 bases; nucleotides outside the gene matches: 12. Germline V gene data show CDR1 as SGHRS and CDR2 as YFSETQ. The CDR3 coding sequence is TGCGCCAGCAGGCTAACAGGGGACGTTACGGAGACCCAGTACTTC. It is translated as CASRLTGDVTETQYF.

The V gene is TRBV20-1, the J gene TRBJ2-5; D unclear. V was clipped by 8 bases and J by 0 bases, with 10 bases between them. The CDR3 is 12 amino acids. The germline CDR1 and CDR2 sequences are DFQATT and SNEGSKA (reference sequence). CDR3 sequence reads: CSPSSNQETQYF. For the CDR3, the DNA is TGCAGTCCCTCTTCGAACCAAGAGACCCAGTACTTC.

As regards this clonotype: The germline gene is not matched at one end of the junction; a read error may be the cause. The chain couples TRBV3-1 to TRBJ2-5; 13 bases agree with TRBD2. The germline gives CDR1 LGHDT, CDR2 YNNKEL (reference sequence). This CDR3 spans 15 amino acids. CDR3 in DNA: TGTGTCAGCAGCCAAAGACTAGCGGGAGGAGAGACCCAGTACTTC. The encoded protein is CVSSQRLAGGETQYF.

This clonotype was counted a few times. J is TRBJ2-5 and V is TRBV7-8; 8 bases fit TRBD2. The junction had 13 bases not matched to a gene; V was cut back by 5 bases and J by 5 bases. Germline V gene sequence: CDR1 SGHVS, CDR2 FQNEAQ. This CDR3 spans 16 amino acids. CDR3: CASSHSRGRSRETQYF. The CDR3 DNA reads as TGTGCCAGCAGCCACAGCCGCGGGAGGTCGAGGGAGACCCAGTACTTC.

J is TRBJ2-5 and V is TRBV18; D possibly corresponds to TRBD1 (5 bases). In germline, CDR1 is KGHSH, CDR2 LQKENI. The CDR3 totals 14 residues. V was shortened by 0 bases and J by 10 bases, with 15 bases between the two germline ends. The CDR3 nucleotides are TGTGCCAGCTCACCACCGAAGGCCCCGACAGACCAGTACTTC. Translated, it gives CASSPPKAPTDQYF.

This clonotype was counted many times. The chain links TRBV10-3 to TRBJ1-1; 7 bases line up with TRBD1. After removal of 8 bases from V and 4 bases from J, the junction contained 4 bases not matched to a gene. CDR3 length: 12 residues. Germline CDR1 reads ENHRY; CDR2 reads SYGVKD. In DNA, the CDR3 is TGTGCCATCTCTAGGGGGCCCACTGAAGCTTTCTTT. It codes for CAISRGPTEAFF.

J is TRBJ2-1 and V is TRBV20-1; 7 bases map to TRBD1. Germline CDR1 DFQATT, CDR2 SNEGSKA (reference sequence). The CDR3 covers 10 residues. CDR3 coding DNA: TGCAGCTGGGACAGTACTGAGCAGTTCTTC. Its protein product is CSWDSTEQFF.

This clonotype came up a few times. The rearrangement uses TRBV6-5 and TRBJ2-1; no definite D call. Germline lookup yields CDR1 MNHEY and CDR2 SVGAGI. V was pared by 0 bases and J by 6 bases, with 6 bases between. This CDR3 has 13 residues. CDR3 sequence (DNA): TGTGCCAGCAGTTACTCGAGATTCAATGAGCAGTTCTTC. It translates to CASSYSRFNEQFF.

The CDR3 loop is CSASDRVGHEQYF. For the CDR3, the DNA is TGCAGTGCTTCGGACCGGGTCGGGCACGAGCAGTACTTC. This rearrangement joins TRBV20-1 to TRBJ2-7; D is ambiguous. The CDR3 runs to 13 residues. The ends were cut back, 5 bases at V and 5 bases at J, with 16 bases in the middle. Per germline, CDR1 DFQATT and CDR2 SNEGSKA (reference sequence).